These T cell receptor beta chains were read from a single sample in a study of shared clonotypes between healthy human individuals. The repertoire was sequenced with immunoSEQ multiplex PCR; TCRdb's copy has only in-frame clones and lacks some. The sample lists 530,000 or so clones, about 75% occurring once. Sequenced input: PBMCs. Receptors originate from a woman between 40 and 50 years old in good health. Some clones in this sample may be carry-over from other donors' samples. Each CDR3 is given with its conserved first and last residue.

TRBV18,CASSPRIQGGTEAFF
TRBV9,CASSAGTYGYTF
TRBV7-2,CASSLHAGGQETQYF
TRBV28,CASSTGPIYEQYF
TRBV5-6,CASSLEGYEQYF
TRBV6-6,CASSFGSTPSGNTIYF
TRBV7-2,CASSPQRDLGADTQYF
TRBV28,CASSPSYRHNEQFF
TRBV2,CASCIELYGYTF
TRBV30,CAWRARAGRNNSPLHF
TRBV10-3,CAISESTDTSEAFF
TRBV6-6,CASRMGGEAFF
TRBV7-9,CASSLVSGFVQETQYF
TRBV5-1,CASSLPNSAYEQYF
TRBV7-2,CASSLRSGGAYEQYF
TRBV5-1,CASSTRLAGVTDTQYF
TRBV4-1,CASSRPDRANTGELFF
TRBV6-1,CASRRGNTEAFF
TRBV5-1,CASSFTGAQNTEAFF
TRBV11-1,CASSREDPQNEQFF
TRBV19,CASSPRAGGTEAFF
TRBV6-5,CASREGTGAYEQYF
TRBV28,CASRTSGTSRTQYF
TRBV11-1,CASSLDSLGSTEAFF
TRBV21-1,CASSKEGRGRSSPTYEQYF
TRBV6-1,CASREAGGPIGGTQYF
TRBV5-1,CASSLGGANTEAFF
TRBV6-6,CASSYGKTYEQYF
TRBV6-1,CASSEDPPGQGVLNTEAFF
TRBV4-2,CASSLSGTYEQYF
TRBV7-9,CASSSAGPEQFF
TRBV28,CASSLTTTRNQPQHF
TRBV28,CASSRTDPANTGELFF
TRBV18,CATRGMKGNTGELFF
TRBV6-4,CASEYLAGGGTGELFF
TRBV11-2,CASSPRGGAKGEKLFF
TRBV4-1,CASSQDAGGWGRTEAFF
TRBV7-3,CASNSVVNTIYF
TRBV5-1,CASSLAGISYEQYF
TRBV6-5,CASSYGGGIHNSPLHF
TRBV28,CASSLSVGQNTGELFF
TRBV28,CASSLYPPRGNSNQPQHF
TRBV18,CASSPLGSGAHKNIQYF
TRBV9,CASSVLWEDYEQYF
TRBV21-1,CASSIGPGLRHKTEAFF
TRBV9,CASSVTANTEAFF
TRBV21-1,CASRSGDQNNEQFF
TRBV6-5,CASRNTGARSYEQYF
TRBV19,CASKKMSLLGANTIYF
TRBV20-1,CSAPAEYEQYF
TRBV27,CASSVLAGGGQYF